In its sample, the clone carrying this TCR beta chain was seen a few times. In the source study's methods: Amplifying reference gene primers gave estimates of nucleated cell counts. The protocol was immunoSEQ multiplex PCR, while the TCRdb copy is restricted to in-frame clones and leaves out a portion. V, J and clone size are those of that table, while D and trimming were read from the DNA. The sample lists approximately 150,000 clones, approximately 81% seen once, with around 8.2% in the top ten. The source of the sample is a study of blood T cell repertoires in COVID-19. The CDR3 sequence is 16 residues long. The germline V and J ends were trimmed by 3 bases and 3 bases, with 15 bases remaining between them. Germline CDR1 is ENHRY and CDR2 is SYGVKD.

The source material was peripheral blood. The chain joins TRBV10-3 to TRBJ2-1; D not certain. This receptor was obtained from a human donor in a cohort sampled during active COVID-19. CDR3 coding DNA: TGTGCCATCAGTGATAGAGGAAAAAAGCGCTACAATGAGCAGTTCTTC. It encodes CAISDRGKKRYNEQFF.